Here is one TCR beta chain with its context. Germline CDR1 LNHDA, CDR2 SQIVND (reference sequence). CDR3 length: 17 residues. The V and J ends lost 7 bases and 7 bases, in that order; junction bases with no gene match: 13. The sample comes from a study of blood T cell repertoires in COVID-19. Overall study context: The United States, Italy and Spain provided the acute and convalescent COVID-19 samples. PBMCs, B-cell-depleted T cells, or T cells provided the cDNA or gDNA that made up the material.

During active infection, Seattle patients enrolled and were then monitored through disease. Authors' data handling: The authors estimated nucleated cell counts from reference gene primer amplification. Clones were sequenced by immunoSEQ multiplex PCR, and TCRdb holds only the in-frame ones, with some missing. The DNA gave D and trimming, while V, J and clone size come from that table. This table has fewer than 350,000 clones, about 92% appearing once. The source of this sequence is a woman in her sixties with COVID-19, enrolled during active disease. The rearrangement uses TRBV19 and TRBJ2-1; 13 bases are a match to TRBD2. The sequenced sample was peripheral blood. DNA for the CDR3: TGTGCCAGTAACGATCTCACTAGCGGGGGGGCGGTAAATGAGCAGTTCTTC. This encodes CASNDLTSGGAVNEQFF.